What follows are 24 T cell receptor beta chains derived from one specimen sequenced in a study of cytomegalovirus exposure and HLA in healthy donors. The PCR employed 60 Vbeta primers together with 13 Jbeta primers. Clones were sequenced by immunoSEQ multiplex PCR, and TCRdb holds only the in-frame ones, with some missing. The repertoire holds about 150,000 clones, with over 75% as singletons. Sequencing used PBMCs. These receptors all stem from a man aged 25-45 years in good health and CMV-seropositive.

V is TRBV28 and J is TRBJ2-7, with 7 bases identical to TRBD2. The V segment lost 2 bases and the J segment 0 bases; nucleotides outside the gene matches: 10. The CDR3 spans 17 residues. In germline, CDR1 is MDHEN, CDR2 SYDVKM. The CDR3 DNA sequence: TGTGCCAGCAGTTTAATGGGTCGACGGGGGGACTCCTACGAGCAGTACTTC. This encodes CASSLMGRRGDSYEQYF.

V gene TRBV2 combines with J gene TRBJ2-7; D is perhaps TRBD2 (5 bases). Trimming took off 1 base at V and 7 bases at J, with 8 bases between the two ends. The CDR3 is made up of 12 amino acids. Germline values: CDR1 SNHLY, CDR2 FYNNEI. The CDR3 coding sequence is TGTGCCAGCAGTGAAGGAGGGTGGGAGCAGTACTTC. Translated, it gives CASSEGGWEQYF. The full variable domain, with the rest looked up from reference TRBV2 and TRBJ2-7, is EPEVTQTPSHQVTQMGQEVILRCVPISNHLYFYWYRQILGQKVEFLVSFYNNEISEKSEIFDDQFSVERPDGSNFTLKIRSTKLEDSAMYFCASSEGGWEQYFGPGTRLTVT.

J is TRBJ2-7 and V is TRBV29-1; D perhaps matches TRBD1 (6 bases). Trimming removed 1 base at V and 0 bases at J, with 19 bases between. Germline V gene sequence: CDR1 SQVTM, CDR2 ANQGSEA. This CDR3 is built from 17 residues. CDR3 in amino acids: CSVEGGSGQKNSYEQYF. For the CDR3, the DNA is TGCAGCGTTGAAGGGGGTTCGGGACAAAAGAACTCCTACGAGCAGTACTTC.

The genes are TRBV7-9 and TRBJ1-5, with 7 nucleotides matching TRBD1. V lost 5 bases and J lost 4; bases outside the gene matches: 5. The germline CDR1 and CDR2 sequences are SEHNR and FQNEAQ (reference sequence). CDR3 length: 14 amino acids. CDR3 sequence: CASSPPQGNQPQHF. CDR3 sequence (DNA): TGTGCCAGCAGCCCCCCACAGGGGAATCAGCCCCAGCATTTT. The full variable domain, in which reference TRBV7-9 and TRBJ1-5 provide the parts outside the CDR3, is DTGVSQNPRHKITKRGQNVTFRCDPISEHNRLYWYRQTLGQGPEFLTYFQNEAQLEKSRLLSDRFSAERPKGSFSTLEIQRTEQGDSAMYLCASSPPQGNQPQHFGDGTRLSIL.

The chain recombines TRBV4-2 with TRBJ1-5; 9 bases agree with TRBD1. V shed 4 bases, J shed 9 bases, and the junction held 10 bases outside the gene matches. CDR1 and CDR2 from the germline V gene are LGHNA and YNFKEQ. The CDR3 is 15 amino acids. The CDR3 bases are TGTGCCAGCAGCCCCTCGGGACAGGGTTATCTGCCCCAGCATTTT. It codes for CASSPSGQGYLPQHF.

CDR3: CASRGSLVADTQYF. Here the CDR3 DNA reads TGTGCCAGCCGAGGGAGTTTGGTGGCAGATACGCAGTATTTT. The J gene is TRBJ2-3, the V gene TRBV7-2; a weak D match, TRBD2 (5 bases). CDR1 and CDR2 from the germline V gene are SGHTA and FQGNSA. V was pared by 8 bases and J by 4 bases, with 16 bases between. This CDR3 region has 14 residues.

The chain uses TRBV10-1 and TRBJ2-7; D is unresolved. Between the trimmed V and J ends, which lost 4 bases and 0 bases, there was a span of 4 bases. Germline-derived CDR1 and CDR2 are WNHNN and SYGVQD (reference sequence). The CDR3 consists of 12 residues. This CDR3 reads CASSGSSYEQYF. The CDR3 region has the DNA TGCGCCAGCAGTGGCAGCTCCTACGAGCAGTACTTC.

The chain recombines TRBV7-2 with TRBJ2-1; possible D gene TRBD2, 5 bases. The CDR3 is made up of 13 amino acids. Deletions cut 3 bases from V and 4 bases from J, with 7 bases between. Germline CDR1 is SGHTA and CDR2 is FQGNSA. The CDR3 coding sequence is TGTGCCAGCAGCTTGAGCGGATACAATGAGCAGTTCTTC. Translation gives CASSLSGYNEQFF.

This chain joins TRBV6-5 and TRBJ2-2; the match to TRBD2 covers 7 bases. Germline CDR1 MNHEY, CDR2 SVGAGI. The J segment lost 3 bases and the V segment lost 6 bases, leaving 4 bases of the junction unmatched. This CDR3 is built from 14 residues. The CDR3 DNA reads TGTGCCAGCAGGGGGGGGGTGGACACCGGGGAGCTGTTTTTT. Encoded protein: CASRGGVDTGELFF.

This rearrangement joins TRBV9 to TRBJ1-1, with TRBD1 identical over 7 bases. Germline trimming cut 1 base from V and 5 bases from J; bases unmatched to any gene: 5. Germline V CDR1 and CDR2: SGDLS, YYNGEE. The CDR3 runs to 14 residues. CDR3 in amino acids: CASSVQGDDTEAFF. DNA of the CDR3: TGTGCCAGCAGCGTACAGGGGGATGATACTGAAGCTTTCTTT.

The chain recombines TRBV6-6 with TRBJ1-1; D might be TRBD1 (5 bases). In germline, CDR1 is MNHNY, CDR2 SVGAGI (reference sequence). The germline V and J ends were trimmed by 7 bases and 6 bases, with 9 bases remaining between them. The CDR3 spans 11 residues. The CDR3 DNA is TGTGCCAGCACCCAGGGTCCTGAAGCTTTCTTT. It translates to CASTQGPEAFF.

The rearrangement links TRBV7-8 to TRBJ2-5; possibly TRBD2 for D (6 bases). Trimming removed 5 bases at V and 0 bases at J, with 13 bases between. CDR1 is SGHVS and CDR2 is FQNEAQ in the germline V gene. This CDR3 is built from 15 residues. The CDR3, as DNA: TGTGCCAGCAGCCAAGGGCGGGGAAACCAAGAGACCCAGTACTTC. It yields the protein CASSQGRGNQETQYF.

The V gene is TRBV4-1, the J gene TRBJ2-7; TRBD1 might be the D (7 bases). Germline V gene data show CDR1 as MGHRA and CDR2 as YSYEKL. Trimming removed 0 bases from V and 4 bases from J, with 16 bases in between. The CDR3 runs to 16 residues. The CDR3 DNA reads TGCGCCAGCAGCCAAGATCCCGGGCAGGGGGGTTACGAGCAGTACTTC. Translation: CASSQDPGQGGYEQYF.

The rearrangement joins TRBV9 to TRBJ1-2; tentative D call: TRBD1 (5 bases). This CDR3 contains 14 residues. V was trimmed by 0 bases and J by 2 bases, leaving 8 bases between them. Germline lookup yields CDR1 SGDLS and CDR2 YYNGEE. CDR3 sequence: CASSVGGVNYGYTF. In DNA form, the CDR3 reads TGTGCCAGCAGCGTAGGGGGCGTAAACTATGGCTACACCTTC. Full variable domain (rest looked up from reference TRBV9 and TRBJ1-2): DSGVTQTPKHLITATGQRVTLRCSPRSGDLSVYWYQQSLDQGLQFLIQYYNGEERAKGNILERFSAQQFPDLHSELNLSSLELGDSALYFCASSVGGVNYGYTFGSGTRLTVV.

This clone has more than one count but fewer than ten. The J gene is TRBJ1-4, the V gene TRBV7-2; 7 bases are a match to TRBD1. Germline values: CDR1 SGHTA, CDR2 FQGNSA. The CDR3 has 16 residues. V shed 1 base, J shed 11 bases, and the junction held 13 bases outside the gene matches. The CDR3 nucleotides are TGTGCCAGCAGCTTAGGTCGAGCAGGGGGTTACGGGAAACTGTTTTTT. Translating gives CASSLGRAGGYGKLFF.

The chain employs TRBV12-2 and TRBJ2-1; the listed D gene, TRBD2, was not tested against the DNA. TRBV12-2 is a listed pseudogene. This CDR3 comprises 20 residues. CDR3: CASRLAGTSTCHGSYNEQFF. The DNA of the CDR3 is TGTGCAAGTCGCTTAGCCGGGACTAGCACATGTCACGGGTCCTACAATGAGCAGTTCTTC.

This clone was observed a few times. The rearrangement uses TRBV4-1 and TRBJ2-7; TRBD1 matches at 8 bases. CDR3 length: 15 amino acids. CDR1 is MGHRA and CDR2 is YSYEKL in the germline V gene. J lost 7 bases, V lost 4 bases, and 12 bases had no gene match. CDR3: CASSPLQGVSREQYF. CDR3 nucleotide sequence: TGCGCCAGCAGCCCACTACAGGGGGTCTCGAGGGAGCAGTACTTC.

CDR3 loop: CASGGANSNQPQHF. CDR3 DNA sequence: TGTGCCAGCGGCGGGGCAAATAGCAATCAGCCCCAGCATTTT. The chain recombines TRBV7-2 with TRBJ1-5, with D perhaps matching TRBD1 (5 bases). This CDR3 is built from 14 residues. V shed 8 bases and J shed 0 bases, with 11 bases lying between them. CDR1 SGHTA and CDR2 FQGNSA come from the germline V gene.

The V gene is TRBV2, the J gene TRBJ1-5; D is undetermined. V was trimmed by 0 bases and J by 4 bases, leaving 10 bases between them. Germline CDR1 is SNHLY and CDR2 is FYNNEI. The CDR3 has 15 residues. CDR3 sequence: CASSEAERRNQPQHF. The CDR3 DNA is TGTGCCAGCAGTGAAGCAGAACGGAGAAATCAGCCCCAGCATTTT.

The chain has TRBV7-9 and TRBJ2-7; 10 bases line up with TRBD2. Germline-derived CDR1 and CDR2 are SEHNR and FQNEAQ (reference sequence). V was pared by 5 bases and J by 0 bases, with 4 bases of the junction left unmatched. The CDR3 spans 15 residues. DNA of the CDR3: TGTGCCAGCAGCCATAGCGGGGGGAGCTCCTACGAGCAGTACTTC. Translated, it gives CASSHSGGSSYEQYF. Variable domain in full (rest from reference TRBV7-9 and TRBJ2-7): DTGVSQNPRHKITKRGQNVTFRCDPISEHNRLYWYRQTLGQGPEFLTYFQNEAQLEKSRLLSDRFSAERPKGSFSTLEIQRTEQGDSAMYLCASSHSGGSSYEQYFGPGTRLTVT.

The rearrangement links TRBV7-2 to TRBJ2-7, with D possibly being TRBD2 (6 bases). Trimming pared 4 bases from V and 4 bases from J, leaving 17 bases between. Germline assignment: CDR1 SGHTA and CDR2 FQGNSA. The CDR3 contains 15 residues. This CDR3 is CASSSRSGGGYEQYF. CDR3 DNA sequence: TGTGCCAGCAGCTCCCGGAGTGGTGGGGGGTACGAGCAGTACTTC. Filled out from reference TRBV7-2 and TRBJ2-7, the complete variable domain reads GAGVSQSPSNKVTEKGKDVELRCDPISGHTALYWYRQSLGQGLEFLIYFQGNSAPDKSGLPSDRFSAERTGGSVSTLTIQRTQQEDSAVYLCASSSRSGGGYEQYFGPGTRLTVT.

The rearrangement joins TRBV10-3 to TRBJ1-5, with D possibly TRBD1 on 5 matching bases. CDR1 and CDR2 (germline): ENHRY, SYGVKD. V shed 4 bases and J shed 2 bases, with 9 bases lying between them. The CDR3 contains 14 residues. The CDR3 spells CAISVGAGNQPQHF. The DNA for the CDR3 is TGTGCCATCAGTGTAGGGGCCGGCAATCAGCCCCAGCATTTT.

The chain has TRBV5-6 and TRBJ1-5; 8 bases line up with TRBD1. J lost 8 bases, V lost 4 bases, and 5 bases had no gene match. CDR1 SGHDT and CDR2 YYEEEE come from the germline V gene. This CDR3 has 13 residues. The CDR3, as DNA: TGTGCCAGCAGCGCAGGGGGCGCAGAGCCCCAGCATTTT. Translated, it gives CASSAGGAEPQHF. The variable domain in full, completed from reference TRBV5-6 and TRBJ1-5, reads DAGVTQSPTHLIKTRGQQVTLRCSPKSGHDTVSWYQQALGQGPQFIFQYYEEEERQRGNFPDRFSGHQFPNYSSELNVNALLLGDSALYLCASSAGGAEPQHFGDGTRLSIL.

The chain uses TRBV19 and TRBJ1-6, with 7 bases that match TRBD1. This CDR3 is 14 amino acids long. Germline-derived CDR1 and CDR2 are LNHDA and SQIVND (reference sequence). Unmatched junction bases numbered 4, after V lost 4 bases and J lost 7 bases. In DNA form, the CDR3 reads TGTGCCAGTAGTAACAGGGGTGACAATTCACCCCTCCACTTT. Translation gives CASSNRGDNSPLHF.